This TCR beta chain was sequenced for a study of T cells in Graves' hyperthyroidism and ophthalmopathy. In this sample, this clonotype turned up many times. Amplified TCR beta CDR3 regions came from RNA transcripts. With the HTBI primer set, the TCR CDR3 went through a first round of RT-PCR. MiXCR was run by TCRdb on the multiplex PCR reads, yielding one entry per CDR3 protein. The table shows hundreds of thousands of distinct CDR3 sequences, with over 15% occurring only once. Exclusions: uncontrolled infection, other autoimmune disease, pregnancy, lactation. CDR1 and CDR2 (germline): LGHDT, YNNKEL (reference sequence). The CDR3 totals 19 residues. The V gene end was trimmed by 3 bases and the J gene end by 0 bases; junction bases not matched to a gene: 11.

The chain links TRBV3-1 to TRBJ2-5; 12 nucleotides agree with TRBD2. This TCR was sampled from a woman aged 45-59 years with Graves' hyperthyroidism that later progressed to Graves' ophthalmopathy. The sequenced sample consisted of blood. CDR3 sequence (DNA): TGTGCCAGCAGCCAGCCCAGCCGGACTAGCGGGGTGTACCAAGAGACCCAGTACTTC. Translation gives CASSQPSRTSGVYQETQYF.